This TCR beta chain was recorded in a study of T cell responses to AZD1222 COVID-19 vaccine (dated by TCRdb to the early 2020s). The study in broad terms: TCR sequencing covered roughly 230 trial participants: roughly 200 given two doses of AZD1222 and about 26 given two doses of MenACWY control vaccine. Trial participants were enrolled by age into 18-55, 56-69 and 70-plus year subgroups, with around 150, 28 and 57 TCR-sequenced participants respectively.

With regard to this clone: The antigen it binds to is not known. Per-base quality was not reported, and no clone a single base away is much larger than it.

The sample's time point, from its label and the paper: about 28 days (+/-7) after the second vaccine dose. Because spike-specific TCR depth and breadth did not differ between the two schedules, AZD1222 recipients who got a second dose at roughly 4 weeks were pooled with those who got a second dose at roughly 12 weeks. Samples from vaccinated people were obtained from the UK trials COV001 and COV002, which included a single-blind randomized controlled phase 2/3 trial of AZD1222 (ChAdOx1 nCoV-19) in healthy adults. For TCRbeta chain sequencing, PBMC samples from trial participants were taken at day 0 and at day 28 after the second dose. The CDR3 regions of human TCRbeta chains were subjected to immunosequencing. On the study's bioinformatics: TCRs in the repertoires were compared against a reference library of SARS-CoV-2-specific TCRs that had been generated with the MIRA antigen-specificity platform. Breadth was defined as the fraction of unique TCRs that were SARS-CoV-2-associated, and depth was defined as the fraction of total T cells that were SARS-CoV-2-associated. Using the MIRA data, each spike-specific TCR was mapped to the spike region that the TCR reacts to and placed in a CD4 or CD8 class. Log10-transformed breadth and depth values were compared by one-way ANOVA with Sidak's multiple comparisons tests. TCRdb's version of the immuneACCESS table is confined to in-frame rearrangements and falls short of the full clone set. An unresolved V gene accounts for under half of the shortfall where checked; the remainder is of unknown origin. V, J and clone size are those of that table, while D and trimming were read from the DNA. The sample has under 150,000 clones on record, around 90% of them singletons. The top ten hold roughly 1.1% of the sample.

Counted from cysteine to phenylalanine, this CDR3 has 13 amino acids. Of all the DNA, just the CDR3 is kept, 39 bases in frame from base 1. A distance of 9 bases separates the germline ends of V and J, which lose 3 bases and 8 bases respectively. The germline V gene specifies KGHDR as CDR1 and SFDVKD as CDR2. The study at large found these results: Because no samples from the day 14 peak response were available, repertoires could be characterized only after the peak T cell response. Participants were mostly white British and included more females than males, and it was suggested by the authors that clonal diversity may have been underestimated. A significant rise in spike-specific TCR breadth and depth was observed after two AZD1222 doses relative to day 0 and relative to MenACWY recipients. Epitopes outside the regions mutated in the B.1.351 and B.1.1.7 variants were reportedly recognized by nearly half of the unique spike-specific TCRs. The 56-69-year group was small, and its depth increase did not reach significance, likely because of low power. CD4 TCRs associated with the vaccine covered the entire spike protein, and the dominant responses were in regions 160-218 and 743-854. Conclusions about previously exposed vaccinees are limited, since just five to seven AZD1222 recipients were seropositive for SARS-CoV-2 at baseline.

The sequencing used peripheral blood, collected 28 days after the second AZD1222 dose. This clonotype originated in an adult who received the AZD1222 COVID-19 vaccine. This sequence uses TRBV24-1 and TRBJ2-2; a tentative D match to TRBD1 spans 6 bases. The base sequence is TGTGCCACCAGTGATGAACAGGGTGGGGAGCTGTTTTTT. It is translated as CATSDEQGGELFF.